These T cell receptor beta chains were read from a single sample in a study of human T cells and chemical hapten exposure. TCRdb called the RACE reads again in MiXCR, with one record for every CDR3 protein. This table holds 180,000 or so distinct CDR3 sequences, more than 20% found once. The source was whole blood, collected in connection with sensitization to the hapten diphenylcyclopropenone (DPC). The receptors here all came from a woman in her fifties or sixties with alopecia areata. Some clones in this sample may be carry-over from other donors' samples. CDR3s include the opening cysteine and the closing phenylalanine or tryptophan. The D gene is left open where the match is weak. A clone size is listed for some rows: how often the clone was seen (once, few, many), or a class if it is expanded.

clone_size	d_call	v_call	j_call	cdr3_aa	cdr3_nt
few	.	TRBV11-2	TRBJ1-1	CASSPQLTWNTEAFF	TGTGCCAGCAGCCCTCAACTGACTTGGAACACTGAAGCTTTCTTT
.	TRBD1	TRBV13	TRBJ2-6	CASTGGAEANVLTF	TGTGCCAGTACAGGGGGCGCTGAGGCCAACGTCCTGACTTTC
.	.	TRBV9	TRBJ2-5	CASSAQGWGWETQYF	TGTGCCAGCAGCGCTCAGGGTTGGGGCTGGGAGACCCAGTACTTC
few	.	TRBV12-3/TRBV12-4	TRBJ2-2	CASSLGRGRTGELFF	TGTGCCAGCAGTTTAGGCAGGGGTCGGACCGGGGAGCTGTTTTTT
few	.	TRBV5-1	TRBJ2-2	CASSFVGEAGELFF	TGCGCCAGCAGCTTTGTGGGAGAGGCCGGGGAGCTGTTTTTT
.	.	TRBV11-2	TRBJ2-7	CASSLGLGQFISSSEQYF	TGTGCCAGCAGCTTAGGCCTCGGACAGTTTATTAGCTCCTCCGAGCAGTACTTC
once	.	TRBV14	TRBJ2-1	CASSHLPGDEQFF	TGTGCCAGCAGCCACTTACCAGGAGATGAGCAGTTCTTC
many	.	TRBV7-9	TRBJ2-5	CASSSGTPQETQYF	TGTGCCAGCAGCTCCGGGACTCCTCAAGAGACCCAGTACTTC
few	.	TRBV6-2/TRBV6-3	TRBJ2-7	CASSFRMKGPKNYEQYF	TGTGCCAGCAGTTTCCGAATGAAGGGGCCAAAAAACTACGAGCAGTACTTC
few	.	TRBV29-1	TRBJ1-1	CSGTGNTEAFF	TGCAGCGGGACGGGGAACACTGAAGCTTTCTTT
few	.	TRBV11-3	TRBJ2-1	CASSQDGSSYNEQFF	TGTGCCAGCAGCCAAGACGGGAGCTCCTACAATGAGCAGTTCTTC
.	.	TRBV9	TRBJ2-3	CASSGLSHSTDTQYF	TGTGCCAGCAGCGGCCTGAGCCACAGCACAGATACGCAGTATTTT
few	TRBD2	TRBV3-1	TRBJ2-5	CASSQARGRAVTQYF	TGTGCCAGCAGCCAAGCCCGCGGGAGGGCCGTAACCCAGTACTTC
.	TRBD2	TRBV20-1	TRBJ2-7	CSAKTSGRTYEQYF	TGCAGTGCGAAGACTAGCGGGCGTACCTACGAGCAGTACTTC
.	.	TRBV5-1	TRBJ2-1	CASSGTPPAYNEQFF	TGCGCCAGCAGCGGGACTCCTCCGGCCTACAATGAGCAGTTCTTC
.	.	TRBV6-1	TRBJ2-7	CASSDMGLYEQYF	TGTGCCAGCAGTGACATGGGGCTTTACGAGCAGTACTTC
.	.	TRBV29-1	TRBJ1-6	CSARTSPNSPLHF	TGCAGCGCTCGGACCTCGCCGAATTCACCCCTCCACTTT
few	TRBD1	TRBV7-9	TRBJ1-2	CASSQQGNYGYTF	TGTGCCAGCAGCCAACAGGGGAATTATGGCTACACCTTC
many	.	TRBV29-1	TRBJ1-1	CSVKQGNTEAFF	TGCAGCGTAAAGCAGGGGAACACTGAAGCTTTCTTT
.	.	TRBV7-9	TRBJ2-2	CASSPLGLTGELFF	TGTGCCAGCAGTCCGTTAGGGTTGACCGGGGAGCTGTTTTTT
once	TRBD1	TRBV29-1	TRBJ2-7	CSVEIRQGSYEQYF	TGCAGCGTTGAAATCCGACAGGGAAGCTACGAGCAGTACTTC
.	.	TRBV9	TRBJ1-5	CASSVEGVGQPQHF	TGTGCCAGCAGCGTAGAAGGTGTAGGGCAGCCCCAGCATTTT
.	.	TRBV9	TRBJ1-2	CASSVDLEATYGYTF	TGTGCCAGCAGCGTAGATCTAGAGGCAACCTATGGCTACACCTTC
.	TRBD2	TRBV10-2	TRBJ2-3	CASSERLAPITDTQYF	TGCGCCAGCAGTGAGAGACTAGCCCCAATCACAGATACGCAGTATTTT
few	.	TRBV5-1	TRBJ2-2	CASSQGGLNTGELFF	TGCGCCAGCAGCCAGGGAGGACTCAACACCGGGGAGCTGTTTTTT
few	.	TRBV29-1	TRBJ2-7	CSVLVRAYEQYF	TGCAGCGTTTTGGTTCGGGCCTACGAGCAGTACTTC